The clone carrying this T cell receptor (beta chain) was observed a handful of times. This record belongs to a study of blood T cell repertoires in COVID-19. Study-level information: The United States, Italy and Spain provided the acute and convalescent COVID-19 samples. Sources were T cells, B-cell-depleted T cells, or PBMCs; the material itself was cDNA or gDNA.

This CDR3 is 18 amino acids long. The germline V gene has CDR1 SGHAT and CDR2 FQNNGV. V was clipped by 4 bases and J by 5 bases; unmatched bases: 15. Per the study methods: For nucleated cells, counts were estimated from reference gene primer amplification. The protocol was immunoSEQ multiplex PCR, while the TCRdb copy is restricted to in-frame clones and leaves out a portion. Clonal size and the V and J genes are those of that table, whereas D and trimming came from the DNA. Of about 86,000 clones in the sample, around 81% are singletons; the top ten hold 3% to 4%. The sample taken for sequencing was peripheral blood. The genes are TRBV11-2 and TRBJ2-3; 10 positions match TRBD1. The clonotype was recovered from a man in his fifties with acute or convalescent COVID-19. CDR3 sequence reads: CASSSGGRQGALGDTQYF. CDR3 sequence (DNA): TGTGCCAGCAGCTCCGGAGGACGACAGGGGGCTTTGGGAGATACGCAGTATTTT.